Each of the 6 T cell receptor beta chains below was sequenced from the same sample in a study of identical twins. TCRdb passed the 5' RACE reads through MiXCR, listing each CDR3 protein once. The sample contains roughly 350,000 distinct CDR3 sequences, approximately 10% of which appear only once. The sample consisted of naive T cells sorted from blood. Source of these receptors: a woman between 45 and 60 years old in good health.

The chain couples TRBV6-5 to TRBJ2-1; D unresolved. This CDR3 comprises 14 residues. Germline V gene data show CDR1 as MNHEY and CDR2 as SVGAGI. Trimming pared 7 bases from V and 5 bases from J, leaving 15 bases between. CDR3 amino acids: CASTRRVRDNEQFF. Here the CDR3 DNA reads TGTGCCAGCACCCGACGGGTACGAGACAATGAGCAGTTCTTC.

This chain uses TRBV5-1 with TRBJ2-1; 7 nucleotides match TRBD1. The CDR3 has 13 residues. Germline trimming cut 2 bases from V and 5 bases from J; bases unmatched to any gene: 1. Germline V gene lookup returns CDR1 SGHRS and CDR2 YFSETQ. Here the CDR3 DNA reads TGCGCCAGCAGCTTCAGGGGGAACAATGAGCAGTTCTTC. Encoded protein: CASSFRGNNEQFF.

The chain employs TRBV12-3 or TRBV12-4 and TRBJ1-4, with D possibly being TRBD1 (6 bases). The CDR3 contains 19 residues. The germline V and J ends were trimmed by 0 bases and 0 bases, with 17 bases remaining between them. The CDR3 sequence: CASSLALDSRIATNEKLFF. CDR3 DNA sequence: TGTGCCAGCAGTTTAGCGCTGGACAGCCGTATTGCAACTAATGAAAAACTGTTTTTT.

Many counts were recorded for this clonotype. The rearrangement links TRBV6-5 to TRBJ1-2; TRBD1 agrees at 7 bases. The CDR3 is made up of 13 amino acids. The V and J ends lost 6 bases and 5 bases, in that order; junction bases with no gene match: 6. Germline CDR1 is MNHEY and CDR2 is SVGAGI. Here the CDR3 reads CASRPDRDYGYTF. CDR3 nucleotide sequence: TGTGCCAGCAGACCCGACAGGGATTATGGCTACACCTTC.

The chain uses TRBV5-1 and TRBJ2-3; TRBD2 aligns across 10 bases. V gave up 4 bases and J gave up 3 bases; unmatched junction bases: 11. In germline, CDR1 is SGHRS, CDR2 YFSETQ. The CDR3 length is 17 residues. The CDR3: CASSPFSGRARTDTQYF. CDR3 nucleotide sequence: TGCGCCAGCAGCCCATTCAGCGGGAGGGCCCGGACAGATACGCAGTATTTT.

The rearrangement uses TRBV5-1 and TRBJ2-1; weak D call: TRBD1 (5 bases). This CDR3 spans 12 amino acids. CDR1 and CDR2 (germline): SGHRS, YFSETQ. With 4 bases removed from V and 8 bases from J, the gap between germline ends came to 10 bases. CDR3 sequence: CASSNQGDEQFF. The CDR3, as DNA: TGCGCCAGCAGCAACCAAGGGGATGAGCAGTTCTTC.